The clone carrying this T cell receptor (beta chain) was detected ten times or more. No antigen is known for it. These data originate in a study of T cell repertoires in cytomegalovirus infection. The overall study: Public TCR beta signatures marked donors with CMV infection and the matching HLA.

TCRdb redid the calling of the reads with MiXCR, one entry per CDR3 protein. In the table there are roughly 77,000 distinct CDR3 sequences, 4% of which are singletons. Study-level points and caveats: Clonotype analysis showed dominance of the ex vivo response by HLA-C-restricted CMV-specific TCR beta clonotypes.

This CDR3 has 13 amino acids. Germline loops: CDR1 SGHVT, CDR2 SQSDAQ. V was clipped by 8 bases and J by 0 bases, with 9 bases between them. The gene calls are TRBV7-4 and TRBJ2-3, with D unclear. This TCR was sampled from a human donor in good health (CMV status not recorded). Some clones in this sample may be carry-over from other donors' samples. The sample comprised PBMCs. The CDR3 protein is CASGDRSTDTQYF. CDR3 bases: TGTGCCAGCGGGGATAGAAGCACAGATACGCAGTATTTT.